These 27 T cell receptor beta chains originate from one sample sequenced in a study of Tregs in tolerant kidney transplant recipients. Clones were read by immunoSEQ multiplex PCR, and TCRdb kept only the in-frame ones, dropping some. This table holds 80,000 to 90,000 clones, 90% to 95% found once. The specimen sequenced was CD8+ T cells from blood. Every receptor here comes from a human donor in good health.

The rearrangement uses TRBV5-6 and TRBJ2-2; D is uncertain. CDR3 size: 12 residues. Germline assignment: CDR1 SGHDT and CDR2 YYEEEE. V was shortened by 4 bases and J by 2 bases, with 3 bases between the two germline ends. The chain's CDR3 is CASSLNTGELFF. The CDR3 bases are TGTGCCAGCAGCCTTAACACCGGGGAGCTGTTTTTT.

V is TRBV7-9 and J is TRBJ2-7; no clear D. CDR1 and CDR2 (germline): SEHNR, FQNEAQ (reference sequence). CDR3 length equals 16 residues. Trimming took 5 bases from V and 4 from J, leaving 21 bases between them. The CDR3 DNA reads as TGTGCCAGCAGCCCTCAACCTCCCCGGGCCCCATACGAGCAGTACTTC. It specifies CASSPQPPRAPYEQYF. Drawing the rest from reference TRBV7-9 and TRBJ2-7, the complete variable domain is DTGVSQNPRHKITKRGQNVTFRCDPISEHNRLYWYRQTLGQGPEFLTYFQNEAQLEKSRLLSDRFSAERPKGSFSTLEIQRTEQGDSAMYLCASSPQPPRAPYEQYFGPGTRLTVT.

The chain has TRBV30 and TRBJ2-7; D is unresolved. The CDR3 consists of 13 residues. Trimming shortened V by 0 bases and J by 0 bases, and 6 bases separated the two germline ends. Germline lookup yields CDR1 GTSNPN and CDR2 SVGIG (reference sequence). CDR3 in amino acids: CAWSVLPSYEQYF. The CDR3 DNA sequence: TGTGCCTGGAGTGTACTTCCCTCCTACGAGCAGTACTTC.

V usage is TRBV7-9 and J usage is TRBJ2-7; the match to TRBD1 covers 10 bases. Germline trimming cut 5 bases from V and 7 bases from J; bases unmatched to any gene: 11. Germline CDR1 and CDR2: SEHNR and FQNEAQ (reference sequence). The CDR3 is 15 residues long. The CDR3 DNA sequence: TGTGCCAGCAGCCCCATAGACAGGGGGCCGAGGGAGCAGTACTTC. Residues: CASSPIDRGPREQYF.

This clone has just one count. J is TRBJ1-6 and V is TRBV19; possible D gene TRBD1, 5 bases. The germline V and J ends were trimmed by 0 bases and 9 bases, with 12 bases remaining between them. Germline assignment: CDR1 LNHDA and CDR2 SQIVND (reference sequence). This CDR3 has 15 residues. CDR3 nucleotides: TGTGCCAGTAGTATAGATCGGGAGGGGATTTCACCCCTCCACTTT. Translation: CASSIDREGISPLHF. Complete variable domain (other parts from reference TRBV19 and TRBJ1-6): DGGITQSPKYLFRKEGQNVTLSCEQNLNHDAMYWYRQDPGQGLRLIYYSQIVNDFQKGDIAEGYSVSREKKESFPLTVTSAQKNPTAFYLCASSIDREGISPLHFGNGTRLTVT.

This chain links TRBV2 with TRBJ2-7; 8 bases line up with TRBD1. The germline gives CDR1 SNHLY, CDR2 FYNNEI. The V segment lost 0 bases and the J segment 1 base; nucleotides outside the gene matches: 14. The CDR3 is 19 amino acids. CDR3 in amino acids: CASSEATLPGQEGSYEQYF. The DNA for the CDR3 is TGTGCCAGCAGTGAAGCGACTCTACCGGGACAGGAAGGGTCCTACGAGCAGTACTTC.

V and J are TRBV30 and TRBJ1-2; D is ambiguous. The CDR3 runs to 14 residues. CDR1 GTSNPN and CDR2 SVGIG come from the germline V gene (reference sequence). The CDR3 here is CASFWNPANYGYTF. Written as DNA, the CDR3 is TGTGCTTCCTTCTGGAATCCCGCTAACTATGGCTACACCTTC.

Only one count was recorded for this clone. This rearrangement joins TRBV4-1 to TRBJ1-2; tentatively, D is TRBD1 (6 bases). This CDR3 has 14 residues. The V and J ends lost 1 base and 5 bases respectively, with 11 bases between them. Germline CDR1 is MGHRA and CDR2 is YSYEKL. In nucleotides, the CDR3 is TGCGCCAGCAGCCAAGCTGGCAGGGGTTATGGCTACACCTTC. Translated, it gives CASSQAGRGYGYTF.

The V gene is TRBV5-1, the J gene TRBJ1-2, with TRBD1 identical over 10 bases. J gave up 0 bases and V 0 bases, and 17 bases lay outside the gene matches. There are 21 residues in the CDR3. Germline CDR1 is SGHRS and CDR2 is YFSETQ. As DNA, the CDR3 is TGCGCCAGCAGCTTGGCCCCACCGACCGGGACAGGGGCCTATCCTAACTATGGCTACACCTTC. Amino acid sequence: CASSLAPPTGTGAYPNYGYTF.

The rearrangement uses TRBV9 and TRBJ1-6; possible D gene TRBD1, 5 bases. V lost 1 base and J lost 7, with 18 bases in between. The CDR3 consists of 17 residues. CDR1 and CDR2 from the germline V gene are SGDLS and YYNGEE. For the CDR3, the DNA is TGTGCCAGCAGCGTACTCGGGGGTTCGAGGACCAATTCACCCCTCCACTTT. Translated, it gives CASSVLGGSRTNSPLHF. Based on the CDR3 plus reference TRBV9 and TRBJ1-6, the full variable domain is DSGVTQTPKHLITATGQRVTLRCSPRSGDLSVYWYQQSLDQGLQFLIQYYNGEERAKGNILERFSAQQFPDLHSELNLSSLELGDSALYFCASSVLGGSRTNSPLHFGNGTRLTVT.

The DNA for the CDR3 is TGCGCCAGCAGCTTCGACAGGGATATGAACACTGAAGCTTTCTTT. Amino acid sequence: CASSFDRDMNTEAFF. The chain combines TRBV5-1 with TRBJ1-1; the match to TRBD1 covers 7 bases. The CDR3 consists of 15 residues. Trimming at V came to 2 bases and at J to 0 bases, leaving 4 bases not matched to a gene. From germline, CDR1 is SGHRS and CDR2 YFSETQ. The whole variable domain, remainder taken from reference TRBV5-1 and TRBJ1-1, is KAGVTQTPRYLIKTRGQQVTLSCSPISGHRSVSWYQQTPGQGLQFLFEYFSETQRNKGNFPGRFSGRQFSNSRSEMNVSTLELGDSALYLCASSFDRDMNTEAFFGQGTRLTVV.

As to this clone: One end of the junction fails to match germline, which may point to a read error. DNA of the CDR3: TGTGCCATCACACTGAGTCCCTCCGACGAGCAGTACTTC. This encodes CAITLSPSDEQYF. The chain combines TRBV10-3 with TRBJ2-7; no reliable D call. Germline CDR1 is ENHRY and CDR2 is SYGVKD. The CDR3 has 13 residues.

Here the CDR3 DNA reads TGTGCCAGCTCACCACCGTCGGGGGGCTGGAATGAGCAGTTCTTC. Translation: CASSPPSGGWNEQFF. The J gene is TRBJ2-1, the V gene TRBV18; D perhaps matches TRBD2 (7 bases). The CDR3 spans 15 residues. Germline CDR1 reads KGHSH; CDR2 reads LQKENI. V was trimmed by 0 bases and J by 7 bases, leaving 13 bases between them.

The J gene is TRBJ2-1, the V gene TRBV6-5, with TRBD2 matching 8 bases. The CDR3 sequence is 15 residues long. With V trimmed by 3 bases and J by 6 bases, 7 bases remained unmatched. Germline CDR1 and CDR2: MNHEY and SVGAGI. CDR3 in DNA: TGTGCCAGCAGTTATTTGTCCGGGACTAGCAATGAGCAGTTCTTC. Translated, it gives CASSYLSGTSNEQFF.

The chain employs TRBV27 and TRBJ1-2; D is uncertain. This CDR3 is built from 16 residues. Germline V gives CDR1 MNHEY, CDR2 SMNVEV (reference sequence). The ends were cut back, 0 bases at V and 0 bases at J, with 11 bases in the middle. The CDR3 reads CASSLSPGDANYGYTF. DNA for the CDR3: TGTGCCAGCAGTTTATCGCCCGGGGATGCTAACTATGGCTACACCTTC.

The chain uses TRBV13 and TRBJ2-7; 11 nucleotides match TRBD2. The CDR3 runs to 15 residues. V was pared by 5 bases and J by 4 bases, with 7 bases of the junction left unmatched. The germline V gene has CDR1 PRHDT and CDR2 FYEKMQ (reference sequence). The CDR3 here is CASSPRLAGRYEQYF. In nucleotides, the CDR3 is TGTGCCAGCAGCCCTCGACTAGCGGGGAGATACGAGCAGTACTTC.

This sequence joins TRBV6-1 and TRBJ2-1, with TRBD2 identical over 11 bases. Germline V gene sequence: CDR1 MNHNS, CDR2 SASEGT. The CDR3 totals 15 residues. The V segment lost 6 bases and the J segment 6 bases; nucleotides outside the gene matches: 7. The CDR3 DNA sequence: TGTGCCAGCAGACTCACTAGCGGGGGCCCCAATGAGCAGTTCTTC. Residues: CASRLTSGGPNEQFF.

V and J are TRBV9 and TRBJ2-6; TRBD1 is a possible D gene (6 bases). The CDR3 is 17 amino acids. V was pared by 3 bases and J by 0 bases, with 13 bases between. Germline values: CDR1 SGDLS, CDR2 YYNGEE. The CDR3 loop is CASSGNRELSGANVLTF. The CDR3, as DNA: TGTGCCAGCAGCGGTAACAGGGAGCTCTCTGGGGCCAACGTCCTGACTTTC.

The chain has TRBV7-9 and TRBJ2-1, with a possible D match to TRBD1 (5 bases). The germline V gene has CDR1 SEHNR and CDR2 FQNEAQ (reference sequence). With 2 bases removed from V and 5 bases from J, the gap between germline ends came to 13 bases. The CDR3 has 15 amino acids. This CDR3 reads CASSLTGPGDNEQFF. CDR3 sequence (DNA): TGTGCCAGCAGCTTAACAGGACCAGGAGACAATGAGCAGTTCTTC.

V is TRBV10-1 and J is TRBJ2-7, with 9 nucleotides matching TRBD1. The CDR3 covers 14 residues. Germline CDR1 reads WNHNN; CDR2 reads SYGVQD (reference sequence). Germline trimming cut 5 bases from V and 3 bases from J; bases unmatched to any gene: 5. CDR3 DNA: TGCGCCAGCAGTCCCCGGGACAGGGACTACGAGCAGTACTTC. Translation: CASSPRDRDYEQYF.

The genes are TRBV30 and TRBJ1-5; maybe TRBD1 (6 bases). V lost 2 bases and J lost 7, with 12 bases in between. Looked up from germline, CDR1 is GTSNPN and CDR2 is SVGIG (reference sequence). The length of the CDR3 is 13 residues. The CDR3 here is CAWSINRVQPQHF. CDR3 DNA sequence: TGTGCCTGGAGTATAAACAGGGTACAGCCCCAGCATTTT.

The V gene is TRBV6-5, the J gene TRBJ1-1, with D perhaps matching TRBD1 (5 bases). V was shortened by 5 bases and J by 10 bases, with 14 bases between the two germline ends. CDR1 MNHEY and CDR2 SVGAGI come from the germline V gene. The CDR3 is made up of 12 amino acids. CDR3 in DNA: TGTGCCAGCAGTCTTGGGACGCCTGGAGCTTTCTTT. It translates to CASSLGTPGAFF.

V gene TRBV9 combines with J gene TRBJ2-7; D call uncertain. The CDR3 runs 11 residues. Germline V lookup: CDR1 SGDLS, CDR2 YYNGEE. V lost 7 bases, J lost 2 bases, and 7 bases lay in between. The CDR3 nucleotides read TGTGCCAGCGGTAATCCCTACGAGCAGTACTTC. Translating gives CASGNPYEQYF.

The V call is TRBV9, the J call TRBJ1-1, with no clear D. Germline V lookup: CDR1 SGDLS, CDR2 YYNGEE. V was clipped by 3 bases and J by 1 base, with 7 bases between them. This CDR3 comprises 13 residues. CDR3 in amino acids: CASSAGRNTEAFF. The CDR3 DNA follows: TGTGCCAGCAGCGCCGGGAGGAACACTGAAGCTTTCTTT.

A remark on this clone: One end of the junction fails to match germline, which may point to a read error. This sequence joins TRBV29-1 and TRBJ2-1; D call uncertain. This CDR3 comprises 12 residues. Germline-derived CDR1 and CDR2 are SQVTM and ANQGSEA. In DNA, the CDR3 is TGCAGCTTTGACTCTTCCTACAATGAGCAGTTCTTC. It codes for CSFDSSYNEQFF.

J is TRBJ1-2 and V is TRBV7-9; D not resolved. Germline assignment: CDR1 SEHNR and CDR2 FQNEAQ (reference sequence). V was clipped by 3 bases and J by 14 bases, with 13 bases between them. This CDR3 is 11 amino acids long. The CDR3 here is CASSLSSEKTF. The DNA for the CDR3 is TGTGCCAGCAGCTTGTCATCAGAGAAGACCTTC.

The chain has TRBV2 and TRBJ1-1; TRBD1 is a possible D gene (6 bases). The CDR3 runs to 13 residues. The germline V gene encodes CDR1 SNHLY and CDR2 FYNNEI. Trimming shortened V by 10 bases and J by 1 base, and 13 bases separated the two germline ends. The CDR3, as DNA: TGTGCCACCGGGGGGCAGACGAACACTGAAGCTTTCTTT. Translation gives CATGGQTNTEAFF.